The present T cell receptor beta chain was sequenced within a study of Ad26.COV2.S vaccination and SARS-CoV-2 variants. Study-level background: Within the COV1001 Ad26.COV2.S trial arm, the donor was enrolled.

Treatment meaning: roughly 19 received Ad26.COV2.S at low or high dose, single or two shots; 5 received placebo; per-sample allocation not given. Collection of samples fell on day 63 after the first vaccine or placebo injection. The table came from immunoSEQ multiplex PCR; TCRdb's copy has only in-frame clones and leaves some out. This table holds under 250,000 clones, around 88% found once. CDR3 length: 16 amino acids. V gave up 1 base and J gave up 2 bases, with 13 bases separating them. In germline, CDR1 is SGHTA, CDR2 FQGTGA. The rearrangement links TRBV7-3 to TRBJ2-3, with D perhaps TRBD1 (5 bases). The sequences come from peripheral blood, collected in a trial of Ad26.COV2.S vaccine versus placebo. This TCR was sampled from a person aged 18 to 59 who received the Ad26.COV2.S COVID-19 vaccine or a placebo. CDR3 amino acids: CASSLRAGPDTDTQYF. The CDR3, as DNA: TGTGCCAGCAGCTTAAGGGCAGGGCCGGACACAGATACGCAGTATTTT.